Listed here are 31 T cell receptor beta chains from one sample, sequenced in a study of vaccination and CD4 T cells after COVID-19. These receptors are not linked to any known antigen. Documented treatment: roughly ten-day PBMC culture with coronavirus spike peptide pools or control peptides (ViraFEST assay). An unexposed donor provided the CD4+ T cells, which were collected before the COVID-19 pandemic (2011-2018). Once obtained from cultured CD4+ T cells, the DNA was sequenced using the Oncomine TCR Beta short-read assay. TCRdb recomputed calls from the PCR reads with MiXCR, one row per CDR3 protein. This sample yields approximately 7,000 distinct CDR3 sequences, of which roughly 30% are seen a single time; about 24% belongs to the top ten. The sequencing sample was made of CD4+ T cells from blood, cultured in vitro. These TCRs come from a human donor in good health.

This clonotype was detected only a few times. The V call is TRBV20-1, the J call TRBJ1-1; D possibly corresponds to TRBD1 (5 bases). Trimming stripped 6 bases from V and 8 bases from J, with 16 bases between. Germline V gene lookup returns CDR1 DFQATT and CDR2 SNEGSKA (reference sequence). The CDR3 spans 12 residues. The CDR3 bases are TGCAGTGCCGGGGACTGGGACGTAGAAGCTTTCTTT. It specifies CSAGDWDVEAFF.

In its sample, this clonotype was seen a few times. CDR3 nucleotide sequence: TGTGCCAGCAGTTCGGGCCGCTATGGCTACACCTTC. It codes for CASSSGRYGYTF. This chain uses TRBV28 with TRBJ1-2; D remains ambiguous. This CDR3 is built from 12 residues. The germline V gene has CDR1 MDHEN and CDR2 SYDVKM. The V end lost 4 bases, the J end lost 4 bases, and 7 bases lay between the germline ends.

This sequence joins TRBV6-5 and TRBJ2-7; no clear D gene. Germline lookup yields CDR1 MNHEY and CDR2 SVGAGI. The CDR3 loop spans 15 amino acids. V was clipped by 1 base and J by 7 bases, with 17 bases between them. CDR3 sequence (DNA): TGTGCCAGCAGTTACTTTGGGAAGGGAATGGGAGAGCAGTACTTC. Amino acids: CASSYFGKGMGEQYF.

CDR3 protein: CASSELARGANYGYTF. CDR3 DNA: TGTGCCAGCAGTGAACTGGCAAGGGGAGCTAACTATGGCTACACCTTC. The chain links TRBV6-1 to TRBJ1-2, with D possibly matching TRBD1 (5 bases). The CDR3 consists of 16 residues. Trimming removed 2 bases at V and 0 bases at J, with 13 bases between. Per the germline V gene, CDR1 is MNHNS and CDR2 is SASEGT.

Only a few counts were recorded for this clonotype. The chain is built from TRBV15 and TRBJ2-2, with TRBD2 matching 10 bases. The junction had 6 bases not matched to a gene; V was cut back by 5 bases and J by 6 bases. Germline V CDR1 and CDR2: LNHNV, YYDKDF (reference sequence). The CDR3 length is 15 residues. The CDR3 coding sequence is TGTGCCACCAGCTTAAGCGGGGGGGCAGCCGGGGAGCTGTTTTTT. Protein sequence: CATSLSGGAAGELFF. Filled out from reference TRBV15 and TRBJ2-2, the complete variable domain reads DAMVIQNPRYQVTQFGKPVTLSCSQTLNHNVMYWYQQKSSQAPKLLFHYYDKDFNNEADTPDNFQSRRPNTSFCFLDIRSPGLGDTAMYLCATSLSGGAAGELFFGEGSRLTVL.

The sample holds a few counts of this clonotype. The rearrangement links TRBV7-6 to TRBJ1-2; D gene uncertain. This CDR3 comprises 13 residues. Per the germline V gene, CDR1 is SGHVS and CDR2 is FNYEAQ. Trimming stripped 2 bases from V and 3 bases from J, with 7 bases between. The CDR3 sequence: CASSLWADYGYTF. The CDR3 nucleotides read TGTGCCAGCAGCTTATGGGCAGACTATGGCTACACCTTC. The full variable domain, with the rest looked up from reference TRBV7-6 and TRBJ1-2, is GAGVSQSPRYKVTKRGQDVALRCDPISGHVSLYWYRQALGQGPEFLTYFNYEAQQDKSGLPNDRFSAERPEGSISTLTIQRTEQRDSAMYRCASSLWADYGYTFGSGTRLTVV.

The J gene is TRBJ1-2, the V gene TRBV19; D unclear. Looked up from germline, CDR1 is LNHDA and CDR2 is SQIVND (reference sequence). This CDR3 contains 16 residues. Trimming left V 2 bases short and J 0 bases short, with 13 bases between. The CDR3, as DNA: TGTGCCAGTAGTATAACAGTTCAGTTAGCTAACTATGGCTACACCTTC. It is translated as CASSITVQLANYGYTF.

This clonotype was observed a handful of times. This chain uses TRBV6-5 with TRBJ1-6; the match to TRBD1 covers 10 bases. The V gene's germline CDR1 is MNHEY and CDR2 SVGAGI. The V and J ends lost 2 bases and 10 bases, in that order; junction bases with no gene match: 8. The CDR3 contains 16 residues. The CDR3 region is CASSYPRQGARSPLHF. DNA of the CDR3: TGTGCCAGCAGTTACCCTAGACAGGGGGCGAGATCACCCCTCCACTTT.

V is TRBV6-1 and J is TRBJ2-3, with TRBD2 matching over 8 bases. J gave up 3 bases and V 8 bases, and 4 bases lay outside the gene matches. Germline loops: CDR1 MNHNS, CDR2 SASEGT. The CDR3 length is 13 residues. For the CDR3, the DNA is TGTGCCAGCGAGGAGCGGGAGACAGATACGCAGTATTTT. This sequence encodes CASEERETDTQYF.

V and J are TRBV5-1 and TRBJ2-1; no clear D gene. From germline, CDR1 is SGHRS and CDR2 YFSETQ. V was clipped by 4 bases and J by 10 bases, with 9 bases between them. The CDR3 contains 11 residues. This CDR3 reads CASSERVEQFF. As DNA, the CDR3 is TGCGCCAGCAGCGAACGTGTGGAGCAGTTCTTC.

The chain couples TRBV20-1 to TRBJ2-3, with 9 bases lining up with TRBD2. The V gene end was trimmed by 7 bases and the J gene end by 1 base; junction bases not matched to a gene: 12. The CDR3 covers 16 residues. Germline values: CDR1 DFQATT, CDR2 SNEGSKA (reference sequence). CDR3 in DNA: TGCAGTGTTCCCCCGGCGGGGGGGGGGCGCACAGATACGCAGTATTTT. Translating it yields CSVPPAGGGRTDTQYF.

This rearrangement joins TRBV6-1 to TRBJ1-6; a weak D match, TRBD1 (6 bases). CDR3 size: 16 residues. From germline, CDR1 is MNHNS and CDR2 SASEGT. V shed 6 bases and J shed 7 bases, with 19 bases lying between them. CDR3 region: CASRTLGAKLNSPLHF. DNA for the CDR3: TGTGCCAGCAGGACGTTGGGGGCAAAACTGAATTCACCCCTCCACTTT.

This clonotype was counted only a few times. The V call is TRBV5-6, the J call TRBJ1-1; D possibly corresponds to TRBD1 (6 bases). Trimming cost V 6 bases and J 5 bases, with 20 bases left between them. The CDR3 sequence is 15 residues long. CDR1 and CDR2 from the germline V gene are SGHDT and YYEEEE. CDR3 DNA sequence: TGTGCCAGCACCCCTCCCCCGGGGGGCAAGACTGAAGCTTTCTTT. Translating it yields CASTPPPGGKTEAFF.

The rearrangement uses TRBV7-9 and TRBJ2-5; D possibly corresponds to TRBD2 (6 bases). The CDR3 spans 15 residues. In germline, CDR1 is SEHNR, CDR2 FQNEAQ (reference sequence). V shed 5 bases and J shed 1 base, with 14 bases lying between them. The DNA of the CDR3 is TGTGCCAGCAGCCCGGGGGTCTCCCCCCAAGAGACCCAGTACTTC. Its protein is CASSPGVSPQETQYF.

This sequence joins TRBV6-2 or TRBV6-3 and TRBJ1-3; the D gene is possibly TRBD1 (6 bases). The CDR3 length is 14 residues. The V gene lost 5 bases and the J gene lost 0 bases, with 8 bases spanning the gap. Germline CDR1 and CDR2: MNHEY and SVGEGT. This CDR3 is CASSTGTSGNTIYF. The DNA of the CDR3 is TGTGCCAGCAGTACAGGGACCTCTGGAAACACCATATATTTT.

This chain links TRBV6-2 or TRBV6-3 with TRBJ1-2; 9 nucleotides line up with TRBD1. The length of the CDR3 is 14 residues. The V gene's germline CDR1 is MNHEY and CDR2 SVGEGT. The trim removed 0 bases at V and 6 bases at J, leaving 2 bases unmatched. The CDR3 DNA is TGTGCCAGCAGTTACTCGAACAGGGGGCATGGCTACACCTTC. Protein product: CASSYSNRGHGYTF.

The chain couples TRBV5-8 to TRBJ2-5, with 9 bases fitting TRBD1. The V segment lost 0 bases and the J segment 2 bases; nucleotides outside the gene matches: 8. The CDR3 totals 17 residues. The germline CDR1 and CDR2 sequences are SGHTS and YDEGEE. DNA of the CDR3: TGTGCCAGCAGCTTGGGGCCCGGGACAGGGTTTCAAGAGACCCAGTACTTC. Translating it yields CASSLGPGTGFQETQYF.

This chain connects TRBV7-9 to TRBJ2-7; 10 bases map to TRBD1. CDR1 and CDR2 from the germline V gene are SEHNR and FQNEAQ (reference sequence). The CDR3 has 17 residues. The junction had 10 bases not matched to a gene; V was cut back by 1 base and J by 4 bases. Here the CDR3 reads CASSLEPGQGIWYEQYF. CDR3 nucleotide sequence: TGTGCCAGCAGCTTAGAACCGGGACAGGGGATTTGGTACGAGCAGTACTTC.

CDR3: CASSPSRSSNQPQHF. Written as DNA, the CDR3 is TGTGCCAGCAGTCCATCCCGGAGTAGCAATCAGCCCCAGCATTTT. The rearrangement joins TRBV11-2 to TRBJ1-5, with D unclear. Trimming took off 6 bases at V and 0 bases at J, with 12 bases between the two ends. The germline CDR1 and CDR2 sequences are SGHAT and FQNNGV. CDR3 length: 15 amino acids.

The chain recombines TRBV10-3 with TRBJ1-2, with TRBD1 identical over 8 bases. Germline V lookup: CDR1 ENHRY, CDR2 SYGVKD. The V and J ends lost 6 bases and 1 base, in that order; junction bases with no gene match: 7. CDR3 size: 15 residues. Here the CDR3 DNA reads TGTGCCATCAGCTCCGACAGGGGCGATAACTATGGCTACACCTTC. This codes for CAISSDRGDNYGYTF.

CDR3 protein: CASSKRGRNTEAFF. As DNA, the CDR3 is TGTGCCAGCAGCAAGAGGGGGAGGAACACTGAAGCTTTCTTT. V gene TRBV21-1 combines with J gene TRBJ1-1; the table calls TRBD1, which could not be checked here. TRBV21-1 is listed as a pseudogene. There are 14 residues in the CDR3.

The rearrangement joins TRBV18 to TRBJ1-2; 11 bases line up with TRBD1. Germline assignment: CDR1 KGHSH and CDR2 LQKENI. The CDR3 sequence is 18 residues long. The V gene end was trimmed by 2 bases and the J gene end by 4 bases; junction bases not matched to a gene: 12. In nucleotides, the CDR3 is TGTGCCAGCTCACCAGGAATGGACAGGGGGCGAGGAAGCTATGGCTACACCTTC. Its protein is CASSPGMDRGRGSYGYTF.

The chain couples TRBV6-4 to TRBJ2-3; the D is unclear. CDR1 MRHNA and CDR2 SNTAGT come from the germline V gene. The CDR3 is 13 amino acids. The V end lost 3 bases, the J end lost 6 bases, and 10 bases lay between the germline ends. CDR3 coding DNA: TGTGCCAGCAGTGAGGGTGAAACGGATACGCAGTATTTT. It is translated as CASSEGETDTQYF.

The rearrangement links TRBV20-1 to TRBJ2-1; D gene ambiguous. Germline V lookup: CDR1 DFQATT, CDR2 SNEGSKA (reference sequence). There are 14 residues in the CDR3. V gave up 7 bases and J gave up 1 base, with 14 bases separating them. CDR3: CSESGPSSYNEQFF. As DNA, the CDR3 is TGCAGTGAAAGTGGGCCAAGTTCCTACAATGAGCAGTTCTTC.

Only one count was recorded for this clonotype. The V call is TRBV20-1, the J call TRBJ1-2; 7 bases align to TRBD1. The CDR3 extends over 14 amino acids. The germline CDR1 and CDR2 sequences are DFQATT and SNEGSKA (reference sequence). The junction had 7 bases not matched to a gene; V was cut back by 3 bases and J by 3 bases. The CDR3 coding sequence is TGCAGTGCTAGGCAATCAGGGGGGGACTATGGCTACACCTTC. This translates into CSARQSGGDYGYTF.

This clonotype turned up a few times. The chain couples TRBV20-1 to TRBJ2-3; D not resolved. The CDR3 is 13 amino acids. V lost 2 bases and J lost 1, with 7 bases in between. Germline values: CDR1 DFQATT, CDR2 SNEGSKA (reference sequence). The CDR3 nucleotides are TGCAGTGCTAGACAACCCGGCACAGATACGCAGTATTTT. This gives the protein CSARQPGTDTQYF.

This rearrangement joins TRBV6-2 or TRBV6-3 to TRBJ2-7; D gene unclear. This CDR3 has 12 residues. Trimming pared 6 bases from V and 2 bases from J, leaving 8 bases between. CDR1 MNHEY and CDR2 SVGEGT come from the germline V gene. The CDR3, as DNA: TGTGCCAGCAGCCCGCGAACCTACGAGCAGTACTTC. Amino acid sequence: CASSPRTYEQYF.

A remark on this clonotype: Germline is not matched at one junction end, which may reflect a read error. The V gene is TRBV6-1, the J gene TRBJ1-6, with TRBD1 matching over 8 bases. Germline CDR1 reads MNHNS; CDR2 reads SASEGT. The CDR3 has 18 residues. This chain's CDR3 is CASSSGQATSSFNSPLHF. For the CDR3, the DNA is TGTGCCAGCAGCTCGGGACAGGCAACTAGCTCCTTTAATTCACCCCTCCACTTT.

The chain links TRBV9 to TRBJ1-1, with no clear D. Per germline, CDR1 SGDLS and CDR2 YYNGEE. Trimming stripped 3 bases from V and 2 bases from J, with 14 bases between. The CDR3 loop spans 15 amino acids. CDR3 sequence: CASSGRADDNTEAFF. CDR3 sequence (DNA): TGTGCCAGCAGCGGTAGGGCAGATGATAACACTGAAGCTTTCTTT.

A few counts support this clonotype. V is TRBV6-5 and J is TRBJ1-2; the D is unclear. Germline CDR1 MNHEY, CDR2 SVGAGI. Trimming took off 0 bases at V and 3 bases at J, with 8 bases between the two ends. This CDR3 contains 14 residues. In DNA form, the CDR3 reads TGTGCCAGCAGTTACTCGAGGCGGGACTATGGCTACACCTTC. Translating it yields CASSYSRRDYGYTF.

The chain uses TRBV7-9 and TRBJ2-5, with TRBD2 identical over 7 bases. The germline CDR1 and CDR2 sequences are SEHNR and FQNEAQ (reference sequence). V dropped 0 bases and J dropped 2; count of bases not matched to a gene: 0. CDR3 length: 14 amino acids. CDR3 DNA sequence: TGTGCCAGCAGCTTAGCGGGGGGGCAAGAGACCCAGTACTTC. It encodes CASSLAGGQETQYF.